A selection of T cell receptor beta chains follows, all from one sample in a study of CDR3 diversity in severe acne. MiXCR, applied by TCRdb to the PCR reads, yields one record per CDR3 protein. The sample comprises fewer than 100,000 distinct CDR3 sequences, 45% to 65% of which are singletons, and approximately 14% rests with the top ten. The sample comprised blood. The receptors originated from a male donor in good health, without acne. The CDR3 runs from the conserved cysteine through the conserved F or W. The D gene is left open where the match is weak. Rows give clone size only sometimes, using once, few, many, or a class for an expanded clone.

CSVVGGRYEQYF	TGCAGCGTTGTCGGGGGCCGATACGAGCAGTACTTC	-	12	TRBV29-1	TRBJ2-7	-
CASSYTTGTSNEQFF	TGTGCCAGCAGTTATACTACCGGGACTAGCAATGAGCAGTTCTTC	-	15	TRBV6-6	TRBJ2-1	TRBD2
CASSLLGLAGNEQYF	TGCGCCAGCAGCCTCCTAGGACTAGCGGGAAACGAGCAGTACTTC	-	15	TRBV5-1	TRBJ2-7	TRBD2
CAWRPGGQEAQYF	TGTGCCTGGAGGCCGGGGGGGCAGGAGGCCCAGTACTTC	-	13	TRBV30	TRBJ2-5	TRBD2
CASSGLAGGPSERYF	TGTGCCAGCAGTGGGTTAGCGGGAGGGCCATCGGAGCGGTACTTC	-	15	TRBV2	TRBJ2-7	TRBD2
CASSPARVLYNEQFF	TGTGCCAGCAGCCCTGCCCGGGTGCTTTACAATGAGCAGTTCTTC	-	15	TRBV7-9	TRBJ2-1	-
CASRSWDYGYTF	TGTGCCAGCAGGTCCTGGGACTATGGCTACACCTTC	-	12	TRBV7-9	TRBJ1-2	-
CSARSAVAYEQYF	TGCAGTGCTAGATCCGCGGTAGCCTACGAGCAGTACTTC	medium-sized	13	TRBV20-1	TRBJ2-7	-
CASSLRAQGRNEQFF	TGTGCCAGCAGCTTGAGGGCGCAGGGGAGGAACGAGCAGTTCTTC	-	15	TRBV7-3	TRBJ2-1	-
CASRPLTETQYF	TGTGCCAGCAGACCCCTGACTGAGACCCAGTACTTC	-	12	TRBV2	TRBJ2-5	-
CSARAGVAAQETQYF	TGCAGTGCTAGGGCCGGGGTGGCAGCCCAAGAGACCCAGTACTTC	-	15	TRBV20-1	TRBJ2-5	-
CATSDSNRRGGETQYF	TGTGCCACCAGTGATTCTAATCGTCGGGGCGGAGAGACCCAGTACTTC	-	16	TRBV24-1	TRBJ2-5	-
CSVVLAGNYEQYF	TGCAGCGTGGTACTAGCGGGGAACTACGAGCAGTACTTC	-	13	TRBV29-1	TRBJ2-7	TRBD2
CASSPRQGPYNEQFF	TGTGCCAGCAGCCCTCGACAGGGTCCCTACAATGAGCAGTTCTTC	-	15	TRBV9	TRBJ2-1	TRBD1
CASSSSGGTGNSPLHF	TGTGCCAGCAGTTCATCGGGGGGGACAGGGAATTCACCCCTCCACTTT	many	16	TRBV25-1	TRBJ1-6	TRBD1
CASSLGGQELEAFF	TGCGCCAGCAGCTTGGGGGGACAGGAGCTTGAAGCTTTCTTT	many	14	TRBV5-1	TRBJ1-1	TRBD1
CSATGGRMNTEAFF	TGCAGCGCTACAGGGGGCCGTATGAACACTGAAGCTTTCTTT	-	14	TRBV29-1	TRBJ1-1	TRBD1
CASSSSRASGRAHEQYF	TGTGCCAGCAGCTCCAGTCGCGCTAGCGGGAGGGCTCACGAGCAGTACTTC	many	17	TRBV7-9	TRBJ2-7	TRBD2
CATSEAVAEETQYF	TGTGCCACCAGTGAAGCAGTAGCGGAAGAGACCCAGTACTTC	-	14	TRBV24-1	TRBJ2-5	-
CASSEGVQAFF	TGCGCCAGCAGTGAAGGAGTTCAAGCTTTCTTT	medium-sized	11	TRBV10-2	TRBJ1-1	-
CASSADRGREGNQPQHF	TGTGCCAGCAGCGCGGACAGGGGGCGCGAGGGCAATCAGCCCCAGCATTTT	-	17	TRBV5-8	TRBJ1-5	TRBD1
CATSDHASVETQYF	TGTGCCACCAGTGACCACGCGAGCGTGGAGACCCAGTACTTC	few	14	TRBV24-1	TRBJ2-5	-
CASILDRDQPQHF	TGTGCCAGCATCCTGGACAGGGATCAGCCCCAGCATTTT	-	13	TRBV2	TRBJ1-5	TRBD1
CASSVDGTTYEQYF	TGTGCCAGCAGCGTAGACGGGACTACCTACGAGCAGTACTTC	medium-sized	14	TRBV9	TRBJ2-7	TRBD2
CASSLSGGRTEAFF	TGTGCCAGCAGCTTAAGTGGGGGACGCACTGAAGCTTTCTTT	-	14	TRBV7-3	TRBJ1-1	-
CASSGQLNTQYF	TGCGCCAGCAGTGGACAGTTAAATACGCAGTATTTT	-	12	TRBV10-2	TRBJ2-3	-
CASSLRRALAGTTDTQYF	TGTGCCAGCAGCTTACGAAGGGCACTAGCGGGGACCACAGATACGCAGTATTTT	once	18	TRBV7-2	TRBJ2-3	TRBD2